This T cell receptor beta chain is from a study of blood T cells in healthy people across ages. Study-wide results and caveats: The study found more naive CD4+ cells and higher diversity in long-lived than aged donors.

Every donor provided around 10 milliliters of peripheral blood. On this clonotype: The antigen is not known.

With a J-beta primer mix and a sample-barcoded 5' primer, a second PCR ran about 7 to 12 cycles. TCRdb analysed the 5' RACE reads with MiXCR anew, one entry per CDR3 protein. In the table there are over a million distinct CDR3 sequences, roughly 24% of which are singletons. Germline V lookup: CDR1 ENHRY, CDR2 SYGVKD. CDR3 length: 14 amino acids. V was pared by 8 bases and J by 0 bases, with 13 bases between. These data are also associated with another study on T cells of mothers and their children. That paper notes: Three healthy Caucasian mothers, along with their six children, served as the donors. Overlap measured in related mother-child pairs was slightly, non-significantly higher than in unrelated pairs.

The genes are TRBV10-3 and TRBJ1-1; weak D call: TRBD1 (6 bases). Source material: blood. This clonotype was sampled from a girl aged 2-10 years in good health. The CDR3 protein is CAIGTGLMNTEAFF. The CDR3 nucleotides are TGTGCCATCGGCACAGGGCTTATGAACACTGAAGCTTTCTTT.